This T cell receptor (beta chain) was sequenced in a study of a mutant IDH1 vaccine in newly diagnosed glioma. The V gene's germline CDR1 is MGHDK and CDR2 SYGVNS. Trimming removed 10 bases from V and 2 bases from J, with 20 bases in between. The CDR3 runs 15 residues. The time point denotes: week 47, end of study. Each dose of the vaccine consisted of 300 ug of mutant IDH1 20-mer peptide, with topical imiquimod. Libraries were prepared by immunoSEQ multiplex PCR; TCRdb keeps only in-frame clonotypes and omits some of them. Of roughly 56,000 clones listed, less than 85% were seen once; the top ten hold 4% to 5.5%. Concerning this clone itself: Antigen unknown.

The sample here was PBMCs, taken from a glioma patient whose treatment included an IDH1 peptide vaccine. The rearrangement joins TRBV25-1 to TRBJ2-5; weak D call: TRBD1 (6 bases). The TCR was taken from a woman aged 40 to 50 with glioma. Some clones in this sample may be carry-over from other donors' samples. This CDR3 reads CATTMWRTDQETQYF. In nucleotides, the CDR3 is TGTGCCACCACTATGTGGAGGACAGATCAAGAGACCCAGTACTTC.